The text below deals with one T cell receptor (beta chain). This specimen belongs to a study of blood T cell repertoires in COVID-19. Study background: Samples of COVID-19 (acute and convalescent) were obtained from the United States, Italy and Spain. Nucleic acid was either cDNA or gDNA, and it came from T cells, B-cell-depleted T cells, or PBMCs.

V lost 9 bases to trimming and J lost 10 bases, with 19 bases between them. CDR1 is SGHRS and CDR2 is YFSETQ in the germline V gene. The CDR3 runs to 13 residues. Study processing details: The assay estimated nucleated cells by amplifying reference gene primers. TCRdb's copy holds only in-frame clones and misses some; the assay was immunoSEQ multiplex PCR. D and trimming were read from the DNA, whereas the V and J calls and clone size are those reported in that table. The sample shows roughly 120,000 clones, approximately 85% of them seen only once. The sample comprised peripheral blood. The gene calls are TRBV5-1 and TRBJ1-4; tentatively, D is TRBD1 (5 bases). The sequence came from a human donor in a cohort sampled during active COVID-19. CDR3 bases: TGCGCCACCAGAGCCAGGCCGGGGGGAAAACTGTTTTTT. As protein: CATRARPGGKLFF.